Listed below are T cell receptor beta chains from one sample, sequenced in a study of T-cell reconstitution after alpha-beta-depleted transplantation in children. TCRdb passed the PCR reads through MiXCR, listing each CDR3 protein once. The sample comprises roughly 98,000 distinct CDR3 sequences, around 16% of which are singletons, and roughly a fifth rests with the top ten. This specimen was PBMCs, mostly from graft donor cells, taken 180 days after TCRalphabeta/CD19-depleted stem cell transplant. The receptors stem from a male patient aged 2 to 9 who had a stem cell transplant for acute lymphoblastic leukemia, so the T cells may come from the graft donor. Each CDR3 is given with its conserved first and last residue. A D gene is named only where the DNA matches it firmly. Size tells how often a clone was seen (once, few, many) or the class of an expanded clone, and some rows leave it out.

D gene: -
J gene: TRBJ2-6
clone size: few
V gene: TRBV15
CDR3 protein: CATSRDRGVGGANVLTF
CDR3 DNA: TGTGCCACCAGCAGAGATCGAGGTGTTGGTGGGGCCAACGTCCTGACTTTC

D gene: -
J gene: TRBJ2-5
clone size: many
V gene: TRBV29-1
CDR3 protein: CSVVGGVAYQETQYF
CDR3 DNA: TGCAGCGTTGTGGGGGGAGTGGCCTACCAAGAGACCCAGTACTTC

D gene: TRBD1
J gene: TRBJ2-7
clone size: -
V gene: TRBV7-2
CDR3 protein: CASSLGDSLLYEQYF
CDR3 DNA: TGTGCCAGCAGCTTAGGGGACAGTTTGTTATACGAGCAGTACTTC

D gene: TRBD2
J gene: TRBJ2-5
clone size: -
V gene: TRBV12-3/TRBV12-4
CDR3 protein: CPSSFGIRGGGETQYF
CDR3 DNA: TGTCCCAGCAGTTTTGGTATCCGGGGGGGCGGGGAGACCCAGTACTTC

D gene: -
J gene: TRBJ2-7
clone size: few
V gene: TRBV7-2
CDR3 protein: CASSAIGLPSFYEQYF
CDR3 DNA: TGTGCCAGCAGTGCGATAGGACTGCCGAGCTTTTACGAGCAGTACTTC

D gene: -
J gene: TRBJ2-7
clone size: few
V gene: TRBV13
CDR3 protein: CASSPRGTYEQYF
CDR3 DNA: TGTGCCAGCAGCCCCCGGGGAACCTACGAGCAGTACTTC

D gene: -
J gene: TRBJ2-5
clone size: -
V gene: TRBV7-6
CDR3 protein: CASSSNRAGETQYF
CDR3 DNA: TGTGCCAGCAGCTCAAATCGGGCTGGGGAGACCCAGTACTTC

D gene: -
J gene: TRBJ2-5
clone size: -
V gene: TRBV9
CDR3 protein: CASSVGEETQYF
CDR3 DNA: TGTGCCAGCAGCGTAGGAGAAGAGACCCAGTACTTC

D gene: -
J gene: TRBJ1-4
clone size: -
V gene: TRBV7-2
CDR3 protein: CASSLLRGSKTNEKLFF
CDR3 DNA: TGTGCCAGCAGCCTATTGCGGGGGTCGAAGACTAATGAAAAACTGTTTTTT

D gene: TRBD1
J gene: TRBJ2-3
clone size: -
V gene: TRBV11-2
CDR3 protein: CASSLDLRVRDREITDTQYF
CDR3 DNA: TGTGCCAGCAGCTTAGACCTCCGGGTGAGAGACAGGGAGATCACAGATACGCAGTATTTT

D gene: TRBD1
J gene: TRBJ1-2
clone size: -
V gene: TRBV5-4
CDR3 protein: CASSLLEGQKSGYTF
CDR3 DNA: TGTGCCAGCAGCTTGCTCGAGGGACAGAAAAGTGGCTACACCTTC

D gene: -
J gene: TRBJ2-2
clone size: few
V gene: TRBV5-6
CDR3 protein: CASSLAGLTTGELFF
CDR3 DNA: TGTGCCAGCAGCTTGGCAGGTCTCACCACCGGGGAGCTGTTTTTT

D gene: -
J gene: TRBJ2-4
clone size: few
V gene: TRBV12-3/TRBV12-4
CDR3 protein: CASSLVDSGAKNIQYF
CDR3 DNA: TGTGCCAGCAGTTTAGTGGACAGCGGAGCCAAAAACATTCAGTACTTC

D gene: -
J gene: TRBJ1-1
clone size: -
V gene: TRBV12-3/TRBV12-4
CDR3 protein: CASTPVGGGETEAFF
CDR3 DNA: TGTGCCAGCACTCCGGTGGGGGGAGGCGAAACTGAAGCTTTCTTT

D gene: TRBD1
J gene: TRBJ2-1
clone size: once
V gene: TRBV11-1
CDR3 protein: CASSLSRSRQGDGFGEQFF
CDR3 DNA: TGTGCCAGCAGCCTAAGCCGTAGCAGACAGGGGGACGGATTTGGTGAGCAGTTCTTC

D gene: -
J gene: TRBJ2-7
clone size: few
V gene: TRBV4-3
CDR3 protein: CASSQGAPGRVYEQYF
CDR3 DNA: TGCGCCAGCAGCCAAGGAGCACCGGGCAGGGTCTACGAGCAGTACTTC

D gene: -
J gene: TRBJ1-1
clone size: -
V gene: TRBV6-1
CDR3 protein: CASSGRFSNTEAFF
CDR3 DNA: TGTGCCAGCAGTGGACGGTTTTCGAACACTGAAGCTTTCTTT

D gene: -
J gene: TRBJ2-7
clone size: many
V gene: TRBV12-3/TRBV12-4
CDR3 protein: CASSLAGNYEQYF
CDR3 DNA: TGTGCCAGCAGTCTAGCAGGGAATTACGAGCAGTACTTC

D gene: -
J gene: TRBJ1-5
clone size: -
V gene: TRBV5-8
CDR3 protein: CASSPRLGQPQHF
CDR3 DNA: TGTGCCAGCAGCCCCAGATTAGGTCAGCCCCAGCATTTT

D gene: TRBD1
J gene: TRBJ2-1
clone size: -
V gene: TRBV7-7
CDR3 protein: CASSLGWTGYNEQFF
CDR3 DNA: TGTGCCAGCAGCTTGGGGTGGACAGGCTACAATGAGCAGTTCTTC

D gene: -
J gene: TRBJ2-7
clone size: few
V gene: TRBV20-1
CDR3 protein: CRPYEQYF
CDR3 DNA: TGCAGGCCCTACGAGCAGTACTTC

D gene: TRBD2
J gene: TRBJ2-2
clone size: few
V gene: TRBV5-1
CDR3 protein: CAAGGMELFF
CDR3 DNA: TGCGCCGCCGGGGGGATGGAGCTGTTTTTT

D gene: TRBD1
J gene: TRBJ1-6
clone size: few
V gene: TRBV7-9
CDR3 protein: CASSPWTGNSPLHF
CDR3 DNA: TGTGCCAGCAGCCCGTGGACAGGGAATTCACCCCTCCACTTT

D gene: -
J gene: TRBJ2-2
clone size: -
V gene: TRBV5-1
CDR3 protein: CASSLEAVGGAGELFF
CDR3 DNA: TGCGCCAGCAGCTTGGAGGCGGTTGGGGGCGCCGGGGAGCTGTTTTTT

D gene: -
J gene: TRBJ1-1
clone size: few
V gene: TRBV5-1
CDR3 protein: CASSFNRQANTEAFF
CDR3 DNA: TGCGCCAGCAGCTTTAACAGGCAGGCGAACACTGAAGCTTTCTTT

D gene: TRBD1
J gene: TRBJ2-2
clone size: few
V gene: TRBV4-1
CDR3 protein: CASSQGGAGGTGELFF
CDR3 DNA: TGCGCCAGCAGCCAAGGTGGGGCAGGGGGCACCGGGGAGCTGTTTTTT

D gene: TRBD1
J gene: TRBJ1-2
clone size: many
V gene: TRBV7-2
CDR3 protein: CASSTGTVQGYTF
CDR3 DNA: TGTGCCAGCAGCACAGGGACAGTTCAAGGCTACACCTTC

D gene: TRBD2
J gene: TRBJ2-3
clone size: -
V gene: TRBV12-3/TRBV12-4
CDR3 protein: CASPQPSGITDTQYF
CDR3 DNA: TGTGCCAGTCCTCAACCTAGCGGGATCACAGATACGCAGTATTTT

D gene: -
J gene: TRBJ2-1
clone size: -
V gene: TRBV4-2
CDR3 protein: CASSQEGGNEQFF
CDR3 DNA: TGTGCCAGCAGCCAAGAAGGGGGGAATGAGCAGTTCTTC

D gene: -
J gene: TRBJ2-1
clone size: few
V gene: TRBV12-3/TRBV12-4
CDR3 protein: CASSFEYNEQFF
CDR3 DNA: TGTGCCAGCAGTTTCGAGTACAATGAGCAGTTCTTC

D gene: TRBD2
J gene: TRBJ2-5
clone size: few
V gene: TRBV12-3/TRBV12-4
CDR3 protein: CASSPRDYAVETQYF
CDR3 DNA: TGTGCCAGCAGTCCCCGGGACTACGCTGTCGAGACCCAGTACTTC

D gene: -
J gene: TRBJ2-3
clone size: few
V gene: TRBV12-3/TRBV12-4
CDR3 protein: CASSLRQGSTDTQYF
CDR3 DNA: TGTGCCAGCAGTTTAAGGCAAGGCTCCACAGATACGCAGTATTTT

D gene: -
J gene: TRBJ2-1
clone size: few
V gene: TRBV7-2
CDR3 protein: CASRPGTYNEQFF
CDR3 DNA: TGTGCCAGCAGACCAGGGACGTACAATGAGCAGTTCTTC

D gene: -
J gene: TRBJ2-4
clone size: few
V gene: TRBV13
CDR3 protein: CASSLPGQLAKNIQYF
CDR3 DNA: TGTGCCAGCAGCTTACCGGGCCAACTAGCCAAAAACATTCAGTACTTC

D gene: TRBD1
J gene: TRBJ2-7
clone size: few
V gene: TRBV7-7
CDR3 protein: CASSPSPGTGTYEQYF
CDR3 DNA: TGTGCCAGCAGCCCCTCTCCCGGGACAGGGACCTACGAGCAGTACTTC

D gene: -
J gene: TRBJ1-1
clone size: -
V gene: TRBV5-1
CDR3 protein: CASSRLGGTEAFF
CDR3 DNA: TGCGCCAGCAGCCGCCTAGGAGGCACTGAAGCTTTCTTT

D gene: -
J gene: TRBJ2-5
clone size: -
V gene: TRBV7-2
CDR3 protein: CASSRRPQETQYF
CDR3 DNA: TGTGCCAGCAGCCGCCGTCCCCAAGAGACCCAGTACTTC

D gene: -
J gene: TRBJ2-1
clone size: few
V gene: TRBV5-1
CDR3 protein: CASSAGQSHNEQFF
CDR3 DNA: TGCGCCAGCAGCGCGGGACAGAGTCACAATGAGCAGTTCTTC

D gene: -
J gene: TRBJ1-4
clone size: once
V gene: TRBV7-9
CDR3 protein: CASSSTANNEKLFF
CDR3 DNA: TGTGCCAGCAGCTCGACAGCGAATAATGAAAAACTGTTTTTT